This note documents a single T cell receptor (beta chain) sequence. What it recognizes is unknown. CDR1 is SGHTA and CDR2 is FQGNSA in the germline V gene. The V end lost 3 bases, the J end lost 4 bases, and 9 bases lay between the germline ends. This CDR3 spans 13 amino acids. With random hexamers, 0.5 to 1 ug RNA was reverse transcribed. Multiplex immunoSEQ PCR targeted 54 Vbeta and 13 Jbeta TCR beta segments. TCRdb re-analysed the immunoSEQ multiplex PCR reads in MiXCR, keeping a single row per CDR3 protein. Of about 150,000 distinct CDR3 sequences listed, approximately 96% are singletons. The sample originates from a study of CD8 T cells in Susac syndrome. In the study overall: The Susac syndrome patients were therapy-naive, on corticosteroids, or on intravenous immunoglobulin alone at blood draw. Broader study findings: The CD4+ T cell repertoires of Susac syndrome were found to show no clonal expansion.

The authors sequenced TCR beta from blood CD8+ and CD4+ T cells. The clonotype was recovered from a human donor with Susac syndrome. This rearrangement joins TRBV7-2 to TRBJ1-1, with no clear D. What was sequenced was CD4+ T cells from PBMCs. CDR3 region: CASSFFEGTEAFF. The CDR3 region has the DNA TGTGCCAGCAGCTTCTTTGAGGGCACTGAAGCTTTCTTT.